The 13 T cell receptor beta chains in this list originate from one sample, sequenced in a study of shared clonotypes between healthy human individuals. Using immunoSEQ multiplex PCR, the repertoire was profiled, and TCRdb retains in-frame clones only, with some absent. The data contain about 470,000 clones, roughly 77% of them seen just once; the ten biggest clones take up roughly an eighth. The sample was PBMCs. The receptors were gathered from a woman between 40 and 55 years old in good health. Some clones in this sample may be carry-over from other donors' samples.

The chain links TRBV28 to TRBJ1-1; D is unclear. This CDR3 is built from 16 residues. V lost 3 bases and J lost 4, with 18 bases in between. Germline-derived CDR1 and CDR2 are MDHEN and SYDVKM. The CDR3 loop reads CASSLSLGPTGTEAFF. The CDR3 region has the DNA TGTGCCAGCAGTTTGTCCCTTGGGCCGACGGGCACTGAAGCTTTCTTT. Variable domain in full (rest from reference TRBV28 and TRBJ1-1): DVKVTQSSRYLVKRTGEKVFLECVQDMDHENMFWYRQDPGLGLRLIYFSYDVKMKEKGDIPEGYSVSREKKERFSLILESASTNQTSMYLCASSLSLGPTGTEAFFGQGTRLTVV.

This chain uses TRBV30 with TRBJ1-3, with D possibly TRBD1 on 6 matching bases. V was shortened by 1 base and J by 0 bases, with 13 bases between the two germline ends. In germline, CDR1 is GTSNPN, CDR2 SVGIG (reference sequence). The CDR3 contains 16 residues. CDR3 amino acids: CAWSGTGFSSGNTIYF. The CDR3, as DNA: TGTGCCTGGAGTGGCACAGGGTTTAGCTCTGGAAACACCATATATTTT. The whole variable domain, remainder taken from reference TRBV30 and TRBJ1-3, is SQTIHQWPATLVQPVGSPLSLECTVEGTSNPNLYWYRQAAGRGLQLLFYSVGIGQISSEVPQNLSASRPQDRQFILSSKKLLLSDSGFYLCAWSGTGFSSGNTIYFGEGSWLTVV.

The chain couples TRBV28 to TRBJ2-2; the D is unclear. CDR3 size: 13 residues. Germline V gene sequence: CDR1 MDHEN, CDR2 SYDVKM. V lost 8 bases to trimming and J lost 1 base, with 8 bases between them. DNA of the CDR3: TGTGCCAGCGTACATAGGAACACCGGGGAGCTGTTTTTT. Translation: CASVHRNTGELFF.

The CDR3 coding sequence is TGCAGCGTACCCACCACTAGGGCCTGGGTCAATGAGCAGTTCTTC. This codes for CSVPTTRAWVNEQFF. The V and J genes are TRBV29-1 and TRBJ2-1, with D maybe TRBD2 (5 bases). V lost 6 bases to trimming and J lost 6 bases, with 21 bases between them. In germline, CDR1 is SQVTM, CDR2 ANQGSEA. The CDR3 contains 15 residues.

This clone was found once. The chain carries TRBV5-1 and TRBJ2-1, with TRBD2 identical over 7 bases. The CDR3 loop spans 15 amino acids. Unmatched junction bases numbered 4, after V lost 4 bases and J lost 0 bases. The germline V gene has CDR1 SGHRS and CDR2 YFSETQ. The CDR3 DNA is TGCGCCAGCAGCCTTGGGACTACCTCCTACAATGAGCAGTTCTTC. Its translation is CASSLGTTSYNEQFF. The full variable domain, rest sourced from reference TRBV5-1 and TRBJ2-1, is KAGVTQTPRYLIKTRGQQVTLSCSPISGHRSVSWYQQTPGQGLQFLFEYFSETQRNKGNFPGRFSGRQFSNSRSEMNVSTLELGDSALYLCASSLGTTSYNEQFFGPGTRLTVL.

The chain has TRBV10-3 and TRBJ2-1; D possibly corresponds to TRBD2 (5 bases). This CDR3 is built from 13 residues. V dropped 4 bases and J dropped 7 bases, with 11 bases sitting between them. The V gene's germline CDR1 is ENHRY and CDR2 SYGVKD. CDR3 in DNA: TGTGCCATCAGTGGGGGTAGGACTAATGAGCAGTTCTTC. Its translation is CAISGGRTNEQFF.

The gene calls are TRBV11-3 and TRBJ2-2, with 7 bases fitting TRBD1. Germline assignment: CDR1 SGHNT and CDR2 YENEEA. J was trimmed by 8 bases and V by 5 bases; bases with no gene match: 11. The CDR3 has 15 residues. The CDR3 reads CASSKGQPEGGELFF. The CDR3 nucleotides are TGTGCCAGCAGCAAGGGACAGCCGGAAGGGGGGGAGCTGTTTTTT.

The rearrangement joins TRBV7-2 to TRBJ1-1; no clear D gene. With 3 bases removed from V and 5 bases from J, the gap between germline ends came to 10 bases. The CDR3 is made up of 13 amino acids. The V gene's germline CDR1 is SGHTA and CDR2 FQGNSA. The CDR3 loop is CASSLGRRTEAFF. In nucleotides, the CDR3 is TGTGCCAGCAGCTTGGGGAGGCGGACTGAAGCTTTCTTT.

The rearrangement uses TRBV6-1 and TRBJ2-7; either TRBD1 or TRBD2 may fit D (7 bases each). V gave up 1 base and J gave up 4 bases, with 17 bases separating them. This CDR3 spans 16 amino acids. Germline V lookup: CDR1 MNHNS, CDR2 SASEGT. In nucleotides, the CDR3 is TGTGCCAGCAGTGAAGGGGAGGGGGCAGGGTCGTACGAGCAGTACTTC. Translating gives CASSEGEGAGSYEQYF.

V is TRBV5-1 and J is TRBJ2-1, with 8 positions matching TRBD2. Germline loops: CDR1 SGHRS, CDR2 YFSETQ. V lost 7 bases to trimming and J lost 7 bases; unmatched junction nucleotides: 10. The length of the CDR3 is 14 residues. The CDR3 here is CASSRAGVGNEQFF. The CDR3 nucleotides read TGCGCCAGCTCCCGAGCGGGAGTTGGAAATGAGCAGTTCTTC.

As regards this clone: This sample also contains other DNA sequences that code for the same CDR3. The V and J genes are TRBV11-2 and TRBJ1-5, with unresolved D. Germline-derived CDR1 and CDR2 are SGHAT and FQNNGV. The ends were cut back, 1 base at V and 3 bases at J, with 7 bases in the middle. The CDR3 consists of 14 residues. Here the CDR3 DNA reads TGTGCCAGCAGCTTAGGCCGAAACAATCAGCCCCAGCATTTT. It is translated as CASSLGRNNQPQHF.

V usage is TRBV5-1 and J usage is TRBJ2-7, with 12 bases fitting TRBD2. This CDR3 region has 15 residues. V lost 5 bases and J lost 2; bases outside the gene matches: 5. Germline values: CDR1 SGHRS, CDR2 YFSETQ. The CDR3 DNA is TGCGCCAGCAGTTCCTCTAGCGGGAGGGCCTACGAGCAGTACTTC. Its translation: CASSSSSGRAYEQYF.

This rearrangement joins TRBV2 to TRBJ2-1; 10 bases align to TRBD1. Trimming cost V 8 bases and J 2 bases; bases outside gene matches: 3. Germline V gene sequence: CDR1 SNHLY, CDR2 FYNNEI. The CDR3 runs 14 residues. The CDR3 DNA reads TGTGCCAGCCAGACAGGGGGCCCCTACAATGAGCAGTTCTTC. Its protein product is CASQTGGPYNEQFF.